Below are 17 T cell receptor beta chains sequenced from a single sample in a study of T cells in severe cutaneous drug reactions. Bulk and single-cell libraries used iRepertoire multiplex PCR with TCR subtype-specific primers. Following a re-call of the multiplex PCR reads, TCRdb has one entry per CDR3 protein and lacks DNA. The sample yields about 21,000 distinct CDR3 sequences, of which the top ten take up approximately 7%. Carbamazepine had induced Stevens-Johnson syndrome or toxic epidermal necrolysis in the sequenced donors. The sample was PBMCs. The receptors originated from a human donor with toxic epidermal necrolysis, a severe cutaneous drug reaction.

The chain joins TRBV3-1 to TRBJ1-2; TCRdb proposes TRBD1, but this gene call is untestable without DNA. CDR3 size: 17 residues. Germline V lookup: CDR1 LGHDT, CDR2 YNNKEL (reference sequence). CDR3 sequence: CASSQEGAGSMRYGYTF.

The chain's CDR3 is CSARASLSKGREQFF. V gene TRBV20-1 combines with J gene TRBJ2-1; TCRdb indicates TRBD2, and absent DNA this call remains unverified. The CDR3 contains 15 residues. Per the germline V gene, CDR1 is DFQATT and CDR2 is SNEGSKA (reference sequence).

The rearrangement links TRBV3-1 to TRBJ2-1; the D call of TRBD2 rests on TCRdb alone, since no DNA is present to check it. The CDR3 length is 14 residues. The germline gives CDR1 LGHDT, CDR2 YNNKEL (reference sequence). The CDR3 loop is CASSLAGGLNEQFF.

The chain carries TRBV7-9 and TRBJ2-1. This CDR3 contains 14 residues. CDR1 and CDR2 from the germline V gene are SEHNR and FQNEAQ (reference sequence). The CDR3 loop reads CASSLGQTENEQFF.

Considering frequency, this clonotype is medium-sized (0.01 to 0.1%). The chain couples TRBV2 to TRBJ2-7; as DNA is missing, the TRBD1 call by TCRdb cannot be tested. The CDR3 has 14 amino acids. Germline loops: CDR1 SNHLY, CDR2 FYNNEI. The CDR3 sequence: CASTGQGSSYEQYF.

J is TRBJ2-7 and V is TRBV29-1; without DNA, the TCRdb call of TRBD1 cannot be checked. CDR1 and CDR2 (germline): SQVTM, ANQGSEA. The CDR3 sequence is 12 residues long. CDR3 in amino acids: CSVAGQSYEQYF.

V usage is TRBV7-6 and J usage is TRBJ2-5. Per the germline V gene, CDR1 is SGHVS and CDR2 is FNYEAQ. The CDR3 is 13 residues long. Here the CDR3 reads CASSLDDIETQYF.

The CDR3 reads CASSQDGTGGTGYTF. The rearrangement uses TRBV3-1 and TRBJ1-2; TCRdb proposes TRBD1, but this gene call is untestable without DNA. CDR3 length equals 15 residues. Germline CDR1 and CDR2: LGHDT and YNNKEL (reference sequence).

The gene calls are TRBV6-5 and TRBJ1-1; TCRdb picks TRBD1, but there is no DNA to check that call. The CDR3 is 15 amino acids. Germline CDR1 reads MNHEY; CDR2 reads SVGAGI. The CDR3 loop is CASLEYLTGGTEAFF.

The chain joins TRBV2 to TRBJ2-7; the TCRdb call, TRBD2, lacks DNA for checking. Germline CDR1 and CDR2: SNHLY and FYNNEI. This CDR3 has 15 amino acids. CDR3 sequence reads: CASSISGIGSYEQYF.

The chain employs TRBV28 and TRBJ2-7; TCRdb calls TRBD1, which cannot be checked without DNA. Germline assignment: CDR1 MDHEN and CDR2 SYDVKM. This CDR3 has 16 amino acids. The CDR3 loop is CASSSSDRGQTYEQYF.

The chain couples TRBV12-3 or TRBV12-4 to TRBJ2-1; lacking DNA, the TRBD1 call made by TCRdb goes unchecked. The CDR3 runs 17 residues. CDR3 in amino acids: CASSFRSGAGSYNEQFF.

This clonotype is called medium-sized based on its frequency. The rearrangement uses TRBV2 and TRBJ1-2; checking the TCRdb D call of TRBD1 is not possible without DNA. CDR1 and CDR2 from the germline V gene are SNHLY and FYNNEI. The CDR3 consists of 13 residues. This CDR3 is CASSRDSNYGYTF. The entire variable domain, with the rest obtained from reference TRBV2 and TRBJ1-2, is as follows: EPEVTQTPSHQVTQMGQEVILRCVPISNHLYFYWYRQILGQKVEFLVSFYNNEISEKSEIFDDQFSVERPDGSNFTLKIRSTKLEDSAMYFCASSRDSNYGYTFGSGTRLTVV.

The gene calls are TRBV5-1 and TRBJ1-1. The germline V gene has CDR1 SGHRS and CDR2 YFSETQ. This CDR3 has 13 residues. CDR3 sequence reads: CASRKGGNTEAFF.

The chain uses TRBV28 and TRBJ1-6. Germline loops: CDR1 MDHEN, CDR2 SYDVKM. The length of the CDR3 is 15 residues. The CDR3 sequence: CASSLAGSYNSPLHF.

The J gene is TRBJ2-4, the V gene TRBV4-1; TCRdb's D call, TRBD2, is unchecked because there is no DNA. CDR1 is MGHRA, CDR2 YSYEKL, per germline. CDR3 length: 17 residues. The CDR3 reads CASSQDSFGPAKNIQYF.

This chain links TRBV6-2 or TRBV6-3 with TRBJ2-7; the TCRdb call, TRBD2, lacks DNA for checking. CDR1 and CDR2 (germline): MNHEY, SVGEGT. The CDR3 is made up of 15 amino acids. CDR3 region: CASSYPPTASYEQYF.